Each of the 31 T cell receptor beta chains below was sequenced from the same sample in a study of monozygotic twins with inflammatory bowel disease. TCRdb re-analyzed the 5' RACE reads; it lists each CDR3 protein once, without DNA. The repertoire table contains roughly 100,000 distinct CDR3 sequences. The sample was blood. The source of these receptors is a human donor with ulcerative colitis or Crohn's disease, or a healthy co-twin of an affected twin (not recorded which).

The chain employs TRBV7-3 and TRBJ2-3; TCRdb's D gene call, TRBD2, goes unchecked for lack of DNA. Germline values: CDR1 SGHTA, CDR2 FQGTGA. The CDR3 has 15 residues. The CDR3 reads CASSPRLSGTDTQYF.

The chain recombines TRBV5-6 with TRBJ2-7; there is no DNA to check the TCRdb D call of TRBD2. The CDR3 extends over 15 amino acids. Germline V gene data show CDR1 as SGHDT and CDR2 as YYEEEE. The CDR3 reads CASSGSGRTHYEQYF.

The chain uses TRBV4-3 and TRBJ2-7. This CDR3 is 16 amino acids long. CDR1 is LGHNA, CDR2 YSLEER, per germline. The CDR3 sequence is CASSQDEEIGPYEQYF.

This CDR3 is CASSDPGPDTQYF. V usage is TRBV10-1 and J usage is TRBJ2-3; without DNA, the TCRdb call of TRBD1 cannot be checked. Germline V gene data show CDR1 as WNHNN and CDR2 as SYGVQD (reference sequence). This CDR3 comprises 13 residues.

This CDR3 reads CASSLAWGRSEQYF. This chain joins TRBV7-2 and TRBJ2-7; absent DNA, TCRdb's TRBD2 call cannot be checked. The CDR3 has 14 amino acids. CDR1 and CDR2 from the germline V gene are SGHTA and FQGNSA.

V usage is TRBV20-1 and J usage is TRBJ2-5; TCRdb outputs TRBD2, but without DNA this stays unchecked. This CDR3 is 14 amino acids long. Germline V CDR1 and CDR2: DFQATT, SNEGSKA (reference sequence). This chain's CDR3 is CSARALTRKETQYF.

CDR3 region: CSVGVSYNEQFF. J is TRBJ2-1 and V is TRBV29-1. The CDR3 runs to 12 residues. Germline assignment: CDR1 SQVTM and CDR2 ANQGSEA.

The chain uses TRBV3-1 and TRBJ2-4; TCRdb picks TRBD2, but there is no DNA to check that call. This CDR3 region has 15 residues. Germline loops: CDR1 LGHDT, CDR2 YNNKEL (reference sequence). The CDR3 region is CASSQGGGAKNIQYF.

V gene TRBV20-1 combines with J gene TRBJ2-7; TCRdb outputs TRBD1, but without DNA this stays unchecked. The V gene's germline CDR1 is DFQATT and CDR2 SNEGSKA (reference sequence). This CDR3 has 13 amino acids. The CDR3 loop reads CSADRDREYEQYF.

This chain uses TRBV19 with TRBJ2-7; TCRdb lists TRBD1, though no DNA is available to test this call. CDR1 and CDR2 from the germline V gene are LNHDA and SQIVND (reference sequence). This CDR3 comprises 14 residues. The CDR3 sequence is CASSPRADSYEQYF.

The rearrangement uses TRBV5-1 and TRBJ1-2. Germline assignment: CDR1 SGHRS and CDR2 YFSETQ. The length of the CDR3 is 14 residues. CDR3 amino acids: CASRERSANYGYTF.

The chain carries TRBV20-1 and TRBJ2-5; no DNA is available, so the TRBD1 call from TCRdb remains unchecked. Germline-derived CDR1 and CDR2 are DFQATT and SNEGSKA (reference sequence). This CDR3 spans 14 amino acids. The CDR3 sequence is CSAKDRGLGETQYF.

This chain connects TRBV5-1 to TRBJ2-1. Germline assignment: CDR1 SGHRS and CDR2 YFSETQ. This CDR3 is built from 13 residues. CDR3 in amino acids: CASSFLGWGEQFF.

The V gene is TRBV20-1, the J gene TRBJ2-1; checking the TCRdb D call of TRBD1 is not possible without DNA. The CDR3 is 11 residues long. CDR1 is DFQATT, CDR2 SNEGSKA, per germline (reference sequence). CDR3 sequence reads: CSAGPRSEQFF.

This chain links TRBV20-1 with TRBJ1-2. The CDR3 runs to 15 residues. The germline V gene has CDR1 DFQATT and CDR2 SNEGSKA (reference sequence). CDR3: CSARDWAVINYGYTF.

The rearrangement joins TRBV20-1 to TRBJ2-3. The CDR3 is 13 amino acids. Germline V gene data show CDR1 as DFQATT and CDR2 as SNEGSKA (reference sequence). CDR3: CSAQRGYTDTQYF.

The chain links TRBV29-1 to TRBJ2-7; the D gene TCRdb calls, TRBD1, cannot be checked with no DNA. In germline, CDR1 is SQVTM, CDR2 ANQGSEA. The CDR3 is made up of 13 amino acids. The CDR3 spells CSVGQLGSYEQYF.

V is TRBV12-3 or TRBV12-4 and J is TRBJ2-5; with no DNA, the TCRdb D assignment of TRBD2 cannot be verified. The CDR3 has 19 residues. CDR3 amino acids: CASSLVLTGRGSAGETQYF.

This chain joins TRBV5-1 and TRBJ2-1; the TCRdb call, TRBD2, lacks DNA for checking. CDR3 length equals 15 residues. The germline V gene has CDR1 SGHRS and CDR2 YFSETQ. The CDR3 loop is CASSPSGRPNNEQFF. The variable domain in full, with the rest retrieved from reference TRBV5-1 and TRBJ2-1, is KAGVTQTPRYLIKTRGQQVTLSCSPISGHRSVSWYQQTPGQGLQFLFEYFSETQRNKGNFPGRFSGRQFSNSRSEMNVSTLELGDSALYLCASSPSGRPNNEQFFGPGTRLTVL.

The genes are TRBV10-3 and TRBJ2-7. Looked up from germline, CDR1 is ENHRY and CDR2 is SYGVKD. The CDR3 runs to 12 residues. The CDR3 protein is CASRRGSYEQYF.

The rearrangement joins TRBV20-1 to TRBJ2-1; TCRdb's D call, TRBD1, is unchecked because there is no DNA. Germline values: CDR1 DFQATT, CDR2 SNEGSKA (reference sequence). The CDR3 has 13 amino acids. This CDR3 reads CSALLTGGGEQFF.

This chain links TRBV29-1 with TRBJ2-7; TCRdb outputs TRBD1, but without DNA this stays unchecked. The germline CDR1 and CDR2 sequences are SQVTM and ANQGSEA. This CDR3 spans 13 amino acids. The CDR3 reads CSVAGDRGYEQYF.

The V and J genes are TRBV20-1 and TRBJ2-3; TCRdb's D call, TRBD1, is unchecked because there is no DNA. This CDR3 is built from 16 residues. CDR1 DFQATT and CDR2 SNEGSKA come from the germline V gene (reference sequence). The CDR3 protein is CSAPRRKRQETDTQYF.

The rearrangement joins TRBV25-1 to TRBJ1-2; TCRdb lists TRBD1, though no DNA is available to test this call. This CDR3 has 13 amino acids. The germline V gene encodes CDR1 MGHDK and CDR2 SYGVNS. This CDR3 is CAISVGGANGYTF.

CDR3 residues: CASSYSGPGNEKLFF. The gene calls are TRBV6-5 and TRBJ1-4; TCRdb reports TRBD1, a call that lacks DNA to check it against. The CDR3 is 15 residues long. In germline, CDR1 is MNHEY, CDR2 SVGAGI.

The rearrangement uses TRBV28 and TRBJ1-1; TCRdb returns TRBD1, unconfirmable since there is no DNA. CDR3 length: 16 residues. The germline V gene encodes CDR1 MDHEN and CDR2 SYDVKM. This chain's CDR3 is CASSSLYRGLGTEAFF.

V and J are TRBV7-2 and TRBJ2-3; as DNA is missing, the TRBD2 call by TCRdb cannot be tested. The CDR3 runs 16 residues. Per the germline V gene, CDR1 is SGHTA and CDR2 is FQGNSA. CDR3 protein: CASSLSGRAAADTQYF. The entire variable domain, with the rest obtained from reference TRBV7-2 and TRBJ2-3, is as follows: GAGVSQSPSNKVTEKGKDVELRCDPISGHTALYWYRQSLGQGLEFLIYFQGNSAPDKSGLPSDRFSAERTGGSVSTLTIQRTQQEDSAVYLCASSLSGRAAADTQYFGPGTRLTVL.

Here the CDR3 reads CASSSVPGQGTPSYEQYF. This sequence joins TRBV12-3 or TRBV12-4 and TRBJ2-7; the D call from TCRdb, TRBD1, cannot be confirmed without DNA. This CDR3 is 18 amino acids long.

The chain carries TRBV28 and TRBJ2-7; the D call of TRBD1 rests on TCRdb alone, since no DNA is present to check it. Germline V gene lookup returns CDR1 MDHEN and CDR2 SYDVKM. The CDR3 sequence is 14 residues long. CDR3 in amino acids: CASSPGVNPYEQYF.

The chain carries TRBV7-2 and TRBJ2-3; TCRdb's D call, TRBD2, is unchecked because there is no DNA. CDR1 is SGHTA and CDR2 is FQGNSA in the germline V gene. CDR3 length: 14 amino acids. CDR3 in amino acids: CASTGRASTDTQYF.

J is TRBJ2-2 and V is TRBV29-1; TCRdb's D gene call, TRBD1, goes unchecked for lack of DNA. The V gene's germline CDR1 is SQVTM and CDR2 ANQGSEA. This CDR3 has 14 amino acids. This CDR3 is CSARRLQGSGELFF.